Shown below are 23 T cell receptor beta chains from a single sample sequenced in a study of OX40 agonist ivuxolimab in advanced cancers. TCRdb's table, derived via immunoSEQ multiplex PCR, lists solely in-frame clones and lacks some. Of tens of thousands of clones listed, 77% are singletons. Sequencing used CD4+ or CD8+ T cells sorted from blood, obtained in a trial of the OX40 agonist ivuxolimab. These receptors came from an adult with an advanced solid tumor such as melanoma, head and neck, liver or kidney cancer.

By proportion, this clone is medium-sized (0.01 to 0.1%). This sequence joins TRBV5-4 and TRBJ1-2, with D unclear. V lost 1 base, J lost 8 bases, and 9 bases lay in between. CDR3 length: 12 residues. Germline CDR1 is SGHNT and CDR2 is YYREEE (reference sequence). The CDR3 DNA is TGTGCCAGCAGCTTGTCGGGAAAAGGCTACACCTTC. Residues: CASSLSGKGYTF.

The genes are TRBV5-4 and TRBJ2-6, with no clear D. This CDR3 is built from 13 residues. Trimming cost V 4 bases and J 2 bases, with 4 bases left between them. Per the germline V gene, CDR1 is SGHNT and CDR2 is YYREEE (reference sequence). CDR3 sequence reads: CASSDTGANVLTF. The CDR3 DNA is TGTGCCAGCAGCGATACTGGGGCCAACGTCCTGACTTTC. The full variable domain, its missing parts supplied by reference TRBV5-4 and TRBJ2-6, is ETGVTQSPTHLIKTRGQQVTLRCSSQSGHNTVSWYQQALGQGPQFIFQYYREEENGRGNFPPRFSGLQFPNYSSELNVNALELDDSALYLCASSDTGANVLTFGAGSRLTVL.

The chain recombines TRBV7-9 with TRBJ1-2; D not resolved. This CDR3 comprises 14 residues. CDR1 and CDR2 from the germline V gene are SEHNR and FQNEAQ (reference sequence). V was cut by 3 bases and J by 10 bases, with 18 bases left in between. The CDR3 DNA reads TGTGCCAGCAGCTTTGTCGGACGGGGAATCGACTACACCTTC. Translated, it gives CASSFVGRGIDYTF.

The V gene is TRBV7-9, the J gene TRBJ1-1; TRBD1 matches 8 bases. Germline V gene lookup returns CDR1 SEHNR and CDR2 FQNEAQ (reference sequence). After removal of 9 bases from V and 3 bases from J, the junction contained 9 bases not matched to a gene. The CDR3 has 14 residues. CDR3 nucleotide sequence: TGTGCCAGTCACAGGGGGGGCTTGGACACTGAAGCTTTCTTT. Its protein is CASHRGGLDTEAFF.

This clone was seen a few times. The chain uses TRBV2 and TRBJ2-1; 9 bases line up with TRBD1. Germline CDR1 is SNHLY and CDR2 is FYNNEI. V gave up 11 bases and J gave up 1 base; unmatched junction bases: 15. This CDR3 region has 17 residues. CDR3 sequence: CAGSVEGDRGSYNEQFF. CDR3 in DNA: TGTGCCGGGAGCGTTGAAGGTGACAGGGGGTCCTACAATGAGCAGTTCTTC. Complete variable domain (other parts from reference TRBV2 and TRBJ2-1): EPEVTQTPSHQVTQMGQEVILRCVPISNHLYFYWYRQILGQKVEFLVSFYNNEISEKSEIFDDQFSVERPDGSNFTLKIRSTKLEDSAMYFCAGSVEGDRGSYNEQFFGPGTRLTVL.

This sequence joins TRBV19 and TRBJ2-7; perhaps TRBD2 as D (5 bases). CDR3 size: 14 residues. Germline V gives CDR1 LNHDA, CDR2 SQIVND (reference sequence). The V and J ends lost 6 bases and 2 bases respectively, with 14 bases between them. The CDR3 reads CASSRVEGPYEQYF. For the CDR3, the DNA is TGTGCCAGTAGCCGGGTTGAGGGCCCCTACGAGCAGTACTTC. Supplemented by reference TRBV19 and TRBJ2-7, the full variable domain reads DGGITQSPKYLFRKEGQNVTLSCEQNLNHDAMYWYRQDPGQGLRLIYYSQIVNDFQKGDIAEGYSVSREKKESFPLTVTSAQKNPTAFYLCASSRVEGPYEQYFGPGTRLTVT.

The chain links TRBV19 to TRBJ2-2; D remains ambiguous. The CDR3 is 15 amino acids. The V gene lost 9 bases and the J gene lost 0 bases, with 14 bases spanning the gap. The germline V gene has CDR1 LNHDA and CDR2 SQIVND (reference sequence). In DNA form, the CDR3 reads TGTGCCAGCACACCCATAGGGACGAACACCGGGGAGCTGTTTTTT. The encoded protein is CASTPIGTNTGELFF.

This chain links TRBV19 with TRBJ2-3; possibly TRBD2 for D (6 bases). With 0 bases removed from V and 0 bases from J, the gap between germline ends came to 10 bases. The germline CDR1 and CDR2 sequences are LNHDA and SQIVND (reference sequence). The CDR3 extends over 16 amino acids. CDR3 in DNA: TGTGCCAGTAGTATAGATGGGGCGGGGAGCACAGATACGCAGTATTTT. This sequence encodes CASSIDGAGSTDTQYF. The variable domain in full, with the rest retrieved from reference TRBV19 and TRBJ2-3, is DGGITQSPKYLFRKEGQNVTLSCEQNLNHDAMYWYRQDPGQGLRLIYYSQIVNDFQKGDIAEGYSVSREKKESFPLTVTSAQKNPTAFYLCASSIDGAGSTDTQYFGPGTRLTVL.

The CDR3: CASSRDTLSYEQYF. DNA of the CDR3: TGCGCCAGCAGTAGGGACACGCTCTCCTACGAGCAGTACTTC. This chain links TRBV4-3 with TRBJ2-7; D might be TRBD1 (6 bases). The CDR3 sequence is 14 residues long. V gave up 6 bases and J gave up 0 bases, with 12 bases separating them. CDR1 is LGHNA and CDR2 is YSLEER in the germline V gene.

This clone was seen only a few times. The V call is TRBV4-3, the J call TRBJ1-5; TRBD1 might be the D (5 bases). Germline CDR1 reads LGHNA; CDR2 reads YSLEER. V was cut by 5 bases and J by 7 bases, with 12 bases left in between. The length of the CDR3 is 13 residues. CDR3: CASSSGLGQPQHF. The CDR3 DNA is TGCGCCAGCAGCTCGGGGCTCGGGCAGCCCCAGCATTTT.

This clone is large in the sample. The V gene is TRBV7-9, the J gene TRBJ2-7; D possibly uses TRBD1 or TRBD2 (5 bases each). Germline lookup yields CDR1 SEHNR and CDR2 FQNEAQ (reference sequence). This CDR3 contains 12 residues. The germline V and J ends were trimmed by 3 bases and 2 bases, with 5 bases remaining between them. CDR3 loop: CASSLGAYEQYF. CDR3 DNA: TGTGCCAGCAGCTTGGGGGCCTACGAGCAGTACTTC.

The J gene is TRBJ1-6, the V gene TRBV4-3, with D unresolved. CDR1 and CDR2 (germline): LGHNA, YSLEER. The V end lost 0 bases, the J end lost 5 bases, and 8 bases lay between the germline ends. This CDR3 contains 15 residues. CDR3 amino acids: CASSQDRGHNSPLHF. CDR3 sequence (DNA): TGCGCCAGCAGCCAAGATCGAGGGCATAATTCACCCCTCCACTTT.

The J gene is TRBJ2-7, the V gene TRBV4-3; tentative D call: TRBD2 (5 bases). V lost 1 base and J 3 bases, leaving 10 bases between the germline ends. Germline V gene lookup returns CDR1 LGHNA and CDR2 YSLEER. This CDR3 comprises 14 residues. For the CDR3, the DNA is TGCGCCAGCAGCCAAGGAGGGCCATTCTACGAGCAGTACTTC. Translated, it gives CASSQGGPFYEQYF.

The V and J genes are TRBV9 and TRBJ1-2, with D tentatively TRBD1 (6 bases). CDR1 SGDLS and CDR2 YYNGEE come from the germline V gene. V lost 1 base to trimming and J lost 2 bases, with 9 bases between them. The CDR3 extends over 14 amino acids. Here the CDR3 reads CASSVRTANYGYTF. The CDR3 coding sequence is TGTGCCAGCAGCGTACGGACAGCGAACTATGGCTACACCTTC.

As regards this clone: One junction end does not reproduce the germline sequence, and a read error may be involved. This rearrangement joins TRBV7-7 to TRBJ2-2, with 12 bases aligning to TRBD1. Germline V CDR1 and CDR2: SSHAT, FNYEAQ (reference sequence). The CDR3 is 20 residues long. The CDR3 region is CASSLESRDRGLRRSGELFF. CDR3 in DNA: TGTGCTAGCAGCTTAGAATCAAGGGACAGGGGGCTCCGCCGATCTGGGGAGCTGTTTTTT.

The J gene is TRBJ1-2, the V gene TRBV6-5, with D possibly matching TRBD1 (5 bases). The CDR3 sequence is 15 residues long. CDR1 and CDR2 (germline): MNHEY, SVGAGI. Deletions cut 6 bases from V and 6 bases from J, with 20 bases between. CDR3 coding DNA: TGTGCCAGCAGCGCCCAGGGCGGCGGAAGGGATGGCTACACCTTC. Encoded protein: CASSAQGGGRDGYTF.

The rearrangement joins TRBV30 to TRBJ2-2; TRBD2 aligns across 11 bases. CDR1 and CDR2 (germline): GTSNPN, SVGIG (reference sequence). V lost 4 bases to trimming and J lost 4 bases; unmatched junction nucleotides: 11. There are 17 residues in the CDR3. The CDR3 spells CAWITLPGTSGTGELFF. The CDR3 region has the DNA TGTGCCTGGATTACGCTCCCCGGGACTAGCGGCACCGGGGAGCTGTTTTTT.

The chain employs TRBV27 and TRBJ2-1; a possible D gene is TRBD1 (5 bases). The CDR3 consists of 14 residues. Germline CDR1 and CDR2: MNHEY and SMNVEV (reference sequence). The V gene lost 6 bases and the J gene lost 3 bases, with 12 bases spanning the gap. CDR3 in DNA: TGTGCCAGCAGATCCCGTCAGGGCTACAATGAGCAGTTCTTC. This translates into CASRSRQGYNEQFF.

The gene calls are TRBV27 and TRBJ2-5; 8 bases map to TRBD1. The ends lost 8 bases at V and 5 bases at J; junction bases unmatched: 10. The germline gives CDR1 MNHEY, CDR2 SMNVEV (reference sequence). The CDR3 has 14 residues. The CDR3, as DNA: TGTGCCAGCGGACACCAGGGGGCGGGTGAGACCCAGTACTTC. Amino acids: CASGHQGAGETQYF.

This clone was found once. The V and J genes are TRBV11-2 and TRBJ2-3; D may be TRBD2 (5 bases). Germline V gene data show CDR1 as SGHAT and CDR2 as FQNNGV. The CDR3 runs to 16 residues. With 3 bases removed from V and 0 bases from J, the gap between germline ends came to 13 bases. The DNA of the CDR3 is TGTGCCAGCAGCTTTCTTGAACTAGGTAGCACAGATACGCAGTATTTT. Its translation: CASSFLELGSTDTQYF.

The V and J genes are TRBV7-8 and TRBJ2-7; 12 nucleotides agree with TRBD1. Germline values: CDR1 SGHVS, CDR2 FQNEAQ. The V segment lost 5 bases and the J segment 2 bases; nucleotides outside the gene matches: 4. The CDR3 covers 15 residues. In nucleotides, the CDR3 is TGTGCCAGCAGCCCCGGGACAGGGGGCCCCTACGAGCAGTACTTC. Protein sequence: CASSPGTGGPYEQYF.

V usage is TRBV4-3 and J usage is TRBJ2-2; 9 positions match TRBD1. Germline trimming cut 0 bases from V and 4 bases from J; bases unmatched to any gene: 6. Germline assignment: CDR1 LGHNA and CDR2 YSLEER. The CDR3 is 17 amino acids. The CDR3 is CASSQDGTGHATGELFF. The CDR3 nucleotides are TGCGCCAGCAGCCAAGATGGGACAGGGCACGCCACCGGGGAGCTGTTTTTT.

The chain combines TRBV7-9 with TRBJ2-7; D remains unclear. The CDR3 has 13 amino acids. Trimming pared 1 base from V and 6 bases from J, leaving 10 bases between. CDR1 and CDR2 (germline): SEHNR, FQNEAQ (reference sequence). CDR3 in amino acids: CASSLEWVGEQYF. The CDR3 DNA reads TGTGCCAGCAGCTTAGAGTGGGTTGGCGAGCAGTACTTC.